Below, 6 T cell receptor beta chains from the same sample are listed, as sequenced in a study of T-cell memory formation after mild COVID-19. MiXCR was run by TCRdb on the 5' RACE reads, yielding one entry per CDR3 protein. In the table there are fewer than 250,000 distinct CDR3 sequences, 15% of which are singletons. The sample taken for sequencing was PBMCs or a T cell subset sorted from them (not recorded which). The receptors shown here come from an adult woman who had mild COVID-19 (a few samples of this study predate the infection). Cell type and time point are not known.

This clonotype has more than one count but fewer than ten. The chain combines TRBV5-1 with TRBJ1-2; 10 nucleotides line up with TRBD1. In germline, CDR1 is SGHRS, CDR2 YFSETQ. V lost 4 bases to trimming and J lost 3 bases; unmatched junction nucleotides: 6. The CDR3 is made up of 15 amino acids. In nucleotides, the CDR3 is TGCGCCAGCAGCCCCCGGGACAGGGGAGACTATGGCTACACCTTC. Translated: CASSPRDRGDYGYTF.

The rearrangement links TRBV7-3 to TRBJ2-5, with 7 bases that match TRBD2. The CDR3 spans 13 residues. J gave up 4 bases and V 5 bases, and 4 bases lay outside the gene matches. CDR1 and CDR2 (germline): SGHTA, FQGTGA. CDR3 DNA sequence: TGTGCCAGCAGCATCGGACTAGGAGAGACCCAGTACTTC. It specifies CASSIGLGETQYF.

CDR3 bases: TGTGCCAGCAGCCAAGATAGGCCGAACACCGGGGAGCTGTTTTTT. It encodes CASSQDRPNTGELFF. This sequence joins TRBV3-1 and TRBJ2-2, with D hard to call. The CDR3 has 15 residues. Trimming shortened V by 0 bases and J by 0 bases, and 5 bases separated the two germline ends. Germline-derived CDR1 and CDR2 are LGHDT and YNNKEL (reference sequence).

Here the CDR3 DNA reads TGTGCCAGCAGATCAGGGGGCTCCTACAATGAGCAGTTCTTC. It encodes CASRSGGSYNEQFF. The rearrangement links TRBV4-2 to TRBJ2-1; 7 bases are a match to TRBD1. Germline V lookup: CDR1 LGHNA, CDR2 YNFKEQ. V was clipped by 6 bases and J by 0 bases; unmatched bases: 2. The CDR3 is 14 residues long.

Here the CDR3 reads CASSQVLGRDSGNTIYF. CDR3 DNA: TGTGCCAGCAGCCAAGTCCTCGGCAGGGACTCTGGAAACACCATATATTTT. This sequence joins TRBV3-1 and TRBJ1-3, with D perhaps matching TRBD1 (5 bases). Per the germline V gene, CDR1 is LGHDT and CDR2 is YNNKEL (reference sequence). This CDR3 is 17 amino acids long. V was shortened by 1 base and J by 0 bases, with 13 bases between the two germline ends.

The V call is TRBV5-1, the J call TRBJ2-2; the match to TRBD1 covers 7 bases. The CDR3 extends over 16 amino acids. J was trimmed by 7 bases and V by 3 bases; bases with no gene match: 12. Germline assignment: CDR1 SGHRS and CDR2 YFSETQ. The CDR3 DNA reads TGCGCCAGCAGCTGGGACAGATACGGGAAAGGCGGGGAGCTGTTTTTT. Encoded protein: CASSWDRYGKGGELFF.